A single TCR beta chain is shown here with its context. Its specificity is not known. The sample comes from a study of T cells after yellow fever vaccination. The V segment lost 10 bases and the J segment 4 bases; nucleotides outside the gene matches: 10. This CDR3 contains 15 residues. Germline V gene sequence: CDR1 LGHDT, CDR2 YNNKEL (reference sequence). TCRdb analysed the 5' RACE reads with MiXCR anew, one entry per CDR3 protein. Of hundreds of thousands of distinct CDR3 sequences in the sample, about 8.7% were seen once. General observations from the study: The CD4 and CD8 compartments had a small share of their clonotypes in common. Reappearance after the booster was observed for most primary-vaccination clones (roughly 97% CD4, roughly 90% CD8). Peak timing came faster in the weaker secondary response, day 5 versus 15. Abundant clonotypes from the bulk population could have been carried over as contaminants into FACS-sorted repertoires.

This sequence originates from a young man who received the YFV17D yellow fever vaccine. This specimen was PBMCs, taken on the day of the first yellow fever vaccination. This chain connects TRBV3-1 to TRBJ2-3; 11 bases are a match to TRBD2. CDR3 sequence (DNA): TGTGCCACCTCTAGCGGGGGGACGAACTCAGATACGCAGTATTTT. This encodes CATSSGGTNSDTQYF.